The source of this T cell receptor (beta chain) is a study of T cell repertoires in cytomegalovirus infection. Overall study: Matching HLA type, along with CMV infection, was indicated by public TCR beta signatures. General study points: It was HLA-C-restricted CMV-specific TCR beta clonotypes that dominated the response ex vivo. Identification of carriers of CMV plus the relevant HLA was performed using cumulative public TCR beta family frequency.

With regard to this clonotype: What it binds is not known.

TCRdb fed the reads into MiXCR, producing one record per CDR3 protein. The sample includes 150,000 to 200,000 distinct CDR3 sequences, approximately 17% of them seen just once. The TCR was taken from a human donor in good health (CMV status not recorded). Some clones in this sample may be carry-over from other donors' samples. The sequenced sample was CD8+ T cells from PBMCs.

The CDR3 bases are TGTGCCAGCAGTCCTGGGCCACAGGGAAGAAGCGGCTACACCTTC. It encodes CASSPGPQGRSGYTF. J is TRBJ1-2 and V is TRBV12-3 or TRBV12-4; weak D call: TRBD1 (6 bases). The CDR3 length is 15 residues. V lost 5 bases to trimming and J lost 8 bases, with 21 bases between them.